This entry concerns a single T cell receptor beta chain. Its cognate antigen has yet to be identified. Base qualities are not recorded, but no much larger clone differs from it by a single base. The sample's time point label is to be understood as: about 28 days (+/-7) after the second vaccine dose. AZD1222 recipients given second doses at about 4 weeks or at about 12 weeks were pooled, since spike-specific TCR depth and breadth were not found to differ between the two schedules. Vaccinee samples were obtained from the UK trials COV001 and COV002, which included a single-blind randomized controlled phase 2/3 trial of AZD1222 (ChAdOx1 nCoV-19) in healthy adults. For TCRbeta chain sequencing, PBMC samples from trial participants were taken at day 0 and at day 28 after the second dose. The sample is drawn from a study of T cell responses to AZD1222 COVID-19 vaccine (TCRdb year 2021). A note on the overall study: TCR sequencing was performed for 230 to 250 trial participants, of whom about 200 were given two doses of AZD1222 and 26 were given two doses of MenACWY control vaccine. Trial participants were enrolled by age into subgroups of 18-55, 56-69 and 70-plus years, and around 150, 28 and 57 TCR-sequenced participants, respectively, were included in these subgroups.

The CDR3 regions of human TCRbeta chains were analyzed by immunosequencing. On the study's bioinformatics: TCRs in the repertoires were matched against a reference library of SARS-CoV-2-specific TCRs that had been generated with the MIRA antigen-specificity platform. Breadth meant the fraction of unique TCRs that were SARS-CoV-2-associated, whereas depth meant the fraction of total T cells that were SARS-CoV-2-associated. Each spike-specific TCR was assigned to its reactive spike region and to a CD4 or CD8 class using the MIRA data. Log10-transformed breadth and depth values were compared by one-way ANOVA with Sidak's multiple comparisons tests. The immuneACCESS repertoire file appears here via TCRdb, limited to in-frame rearrangements. These files lack a portion of the clones; in checked studies, under half of the deficit traces to unresolved V genes, and the cause of the others is not known. The D gene and trimming were derived from the DNA, and the V and J assignments and clone size from that table. The sample contains over 150,000 clones, roughly 90% of them found a single time. The ten largest clones capture about 4.3% of the sample.

Summary of the overall study and its limitations: Only a handful of AZD1222 recipients were SARS-CoV-2 seropositive at baseline, limiting conclusions about previously exposed vaccinees. Spike-specific TCR breadth and depth rose significantly after two AZD1222 doses compared with day 0 and with MenACWY recipients. Participants were mostly white British, with more females than males. The authors suggested clonal diversity may have been underestimated. The 56-69-year group was small, and its depth increase did not reach significance, likely because of low power. Reportedly, close to half of the unique spike-specific TCRs recognized epitopes lying outside the regions that are mutated in the B.1.351 and B.1.1.7 variants. Because no day 14 peak-response samples were available, the repertoires could be characterized only after the peak T cell response. Vaccine-associated CD4 TCRs spanned the whole spike protein, with dominant responses in regions 160-218 and 743-854.

Sequenced here: peripheral blood, sampled 28 days after the second AZD1222 dose. The clonotype comes from an adult who received the AZD1222 COVID-19 vaccine.

The CDR3 amino acid sequence is: CASSLGGVRAEPQHF. The base sequence is TGTGCCAGCAGCCTTGGAGGAGTGAGGGCCGAGCCCCAGCATTTT. Here the chain combines TRBV5-4 and TRBJ1-5, with the D segment identity uncertain. Looking up the germline V gene (reference sequence) yields CDR1 SGHNT and CDR2 YYREEE. From cysteine to phenylalanine, the CDR3 is 15 amino acids long. Solely the CDR3 DNA is kept, with 45 bases framed from the first base. Relative to germline, V is 4 bases shorter and J is 8 bases shorter, with 19 bases between their ends.